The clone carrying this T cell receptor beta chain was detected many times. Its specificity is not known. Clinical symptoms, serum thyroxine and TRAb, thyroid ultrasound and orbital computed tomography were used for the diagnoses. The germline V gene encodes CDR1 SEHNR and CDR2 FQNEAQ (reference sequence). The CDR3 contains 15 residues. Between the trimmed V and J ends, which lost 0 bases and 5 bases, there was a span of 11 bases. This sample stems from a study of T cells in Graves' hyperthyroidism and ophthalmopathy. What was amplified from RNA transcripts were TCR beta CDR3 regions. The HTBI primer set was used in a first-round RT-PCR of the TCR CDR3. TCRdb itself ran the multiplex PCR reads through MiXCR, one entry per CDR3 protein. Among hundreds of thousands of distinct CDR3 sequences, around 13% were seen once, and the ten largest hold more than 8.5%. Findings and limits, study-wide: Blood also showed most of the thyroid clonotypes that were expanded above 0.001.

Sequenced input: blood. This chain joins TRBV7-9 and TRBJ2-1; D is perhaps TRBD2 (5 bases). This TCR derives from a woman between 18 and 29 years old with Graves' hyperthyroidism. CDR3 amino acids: CASSLATDLDNEQFF. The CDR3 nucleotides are TGTGCCAGCAGCTTAGCCACGGACTTAGACAATGAGCAGTTCTTC.